The 9 T cell receptor beta chains below come from one sample, sequenced in a study of T cell responses to AZD1222 COVID-19 vaccine. Clones were read by immunoSEQ multiplex PCR, and TCRdb kept only the in-frame ones, dropping some. The sample shows some 180,000 clones, roughly 92% of them seen only once. The source material was peripheral blood, sampled 28 days after the second dose of the MenACWY control vaccine. The source of these receptors is an adult who received the MenACWY meningococcal vaccine as a control.

The chain uses TRBV6-6 and TRBJ1-1; a weak D match, TRBD1 (5 bases). Germline values: CDR1 MNHNY, CDR2 SVGAGI (reference sequence). The CDR3 sequence is 14 residues long. V was trimmed by 4 bases and J by 3 bases, leaving 12 bases between them. The CDR3 reads CASSSRRRDTEAFF. The CDR3 nucleotides read TGTGCCAGCAGTTCCCGGCGCAGGGACACTGAAGCTTTCTTT.

V gene TRBV5-8 combines with J gene TRBJ2-7; 7 positions agree with TRBD1. Germline CDR1 SGHTS, CDR2 YDEGEE. There are 12 residues in the CDR3. V lost 4 bases, J lost 10 bases, and 8 bases stayed unmatched. CDR3 DNA: TGTGCCAGCAGCCCCGGGACAGTTGTACAGTACTTC. This gives the protein CASSPGTVVQYF.

The chain combines TRBV6-1 with TRBJ1-5; tentative D call: TRBD1 (6 bases). There are 16 residues in the CDR3. Trimming removed 2 bases at V and 1 base at J, with 12 bases between. The germline V gene encodes CDR1 MNHNS and CDR2 SASEGT. The CDR3 bases are TGTGCCAGCAGTGAAATAACAGGGTTGAGCAATCAGCCCCAGCATTTT. Encoded protein: CASSEITGLSNQPQHF.

The chain links TRBV18 to TRBJ1-5; no firm D call. Germline V gene lookup returns CDR1 KGHSH and CDR2 LQKENI. V lost 3 bases and J lost 5, with 8 bases in between. CDR3 length: 13 residues. The CDR3 reads CASSPNRDQPQHF. The CDR3, as DNA: TGTGCCAGCTCACCGAACAGAGATCAGCCCCAGCATTTT.

The chain combines TRBV28 with TRBJ2-2; TRBD1 is a possible D gene (6 bases). Germline values: CDR1 MDHEN, CDR2 SYDVKM. The CDR3 contains 15 residues. The V end lost 2 bases, the J end lost 5 bases, and 12 bases lay between the germline ends. As DNA, the CDR3 is TGTGCCAGCAGTTTAGAGAGGGGGTGGACCGGGGAGCTGTTTTTT. The encoded protein is CASSLERGWTGELFF.

The chain couples TRBV28 to TRBJ1-2, with D hard to call. Germline V gene data show CDR1 as MDHEN and CDR2 as SYDVKM. V lost 3 bases and J 4 bases, leaving 9 bases between the germline ends. CDR3 size: 13 residues. The CDR3 reads CASSLSILYGYTF. In nucleotides, the CDR3 is TGTGCCAGCAGTTTGTCGATCCTCTATGGCTACACCTTC.

CDR3 sequence reads: CSVEIRAEAFF. DNA for the CDR3: TGCAGCGTTGAAATCCGGGCTGAAGCTTTCTTT. V and J are TRBV29-1 and TRBJ1-1; the D is unclear. Germline assignment: CDR1 SQVTM and CDR2 ANQGSEA. V lost 2 bases and J 6 bases, leaving 7 bases between the germline ends. This CDR3 is built from 11 residues.

The chain has TRBV6-5 and TRBJ1-5, with 8 positions matching TRBD1. The V segment lost 6 bases and the J segment 7 bases; nucleotides outside the gene matches: 11. Germline V CDR1 and CDR2: MNHEY, SVGAGI. This CDR3 is built from 15 residues. The CDR3 nucleotides are TGTGCCAGCAGACCTAAGACAGGGGTCGGCCAGCCCCAGCATTTT. Translating it yields CASRPKTGVGQPQHF.

V and J are TRBV2 and TRBJ2-7; a weak D match, TRBD2 (5 bases). The CDR3 loop spans 12 amino acids. Germline CDR1 SNHLY, CDR2 FYNNEI. The V and J ends lost 4 bases and 6 bases respectively, with 10 bases between them. The DNA of the CDR3 is TGTGCCAGCAGTGGGGAGCCCGGCGAGCAGTACTTC. As protein: CASSGEPGEQYF. The variable domain in full, with the rest retrieved from reference TRBV2 and TRBJ2-7, is EPEVTQTPSHQVTQMGQEVILRCVPISNHLYFYWYRQILGQKVEFLVSFYNNEISEKSEIFDDQFSVERPDGSNFTLKIRSTKLEDSAMYFCASSGEPGEQYFGPGTRLTVT.